The subject of this entry is one T cell receptor beta chain. Per the authors' pipeline: Researchers report that nucleated cell counts were estimated from reference gene primer amplification. Measured with immunoSEQ multiplex PCR; TCRdb has only the in-frame clones, and not every one. The DNA was the basis for D and trimming; V, J and clone size are from that table. The sample lists around 260,000 clones; 86% were seen once. The record originates from a study of blood T cell repertoires in COVID-19. Whole-study context: From T cells, B-cell-depleted T cells, or PBMCs came the material, which was cDNA or gDNA.

The CDR3 covers 14 residues. Germline V gives CDR1 MNHEY, CDR2 SMNVEV (reference sequence). The V segment lost 3 bases and the J segment 6 bases; nucleotides outside the gene matches: 4. The chain couples TRBV27 to TRBJ1-2; 10 nucleotides agree with TRBD1. Specimen: peripheral blood. This TCR derives from a man younger than 35 with active or convalescent COVID-19. Here the CDR3 DNA reads TGTGCCAGCAGTTTGGGACAGGGGTTTAATGGCTACACCTTC. Residues: CASSLGQGFNGYTF.